The 20 T cell receptor beta chains in this list originate from one sample, sequenced in a study of shared clonotypes between healthy human individuals. Measured with immunoSEQ multiplex PCR; TCRdb has only the in-frame clones, and not every one. Among about 700,000 clones, under 95% were seen once, and the ten largest hold 20% to 25%. It was CD45RO-negative cells, positively selected for CCR7, that made up naive CD8 cells, with terminally differentiated effector memory CD45RA+ cells excluded. The sequenced sample was naive CD8+ T cells sorted from blood. The receptors stem from a man aged 25-40 years in good health.

This sequence joins TRBV7-8 and TRBJ2-7; tentatively, D is TRBD1 (6 bases). The CDR3 contains 18 residues. CDR1 SGHVS and CDR2 FQNEAQ come from the germline V gene. V lost 7 bases to trimming and J lost 3 bases, with 28 bases between them. CDR3 nucleotides: TGTGCCAGCACCATTCGGGTGACAGGCGGCCTACGTGACTACGAGCAGTACTTC. Translation gives CASTIRVTGGLRDYEQYF. Full variable domain (missing parts from reference TRBV7-8 and TRBJ2-7): GAGVSQSPRYKVAKRGQDVALRCDPISGHVSLFWYQQALGQGPEFLTYFQNEAQLDKSGLPSDRFFAERPEGSVSTLKIQRTQQEDSAVYLCASTIRVTGGLRDYEQYFGPGTRLTVT.

The chain links TRBV7-2 to TRBJ1-1; D is possibly TRBD1 (6 bases). The CDR3 extends over 14 amino acids. Trimming shortened V by 6 bases and J by 8 bases, and 19 bases separated the two germline ends. Germline V lookup: CDR1 SGHTA, CDR2 FQGNSA. This CDR3 reads CASSEGTYELEAFF. In DNA, the CDR3 is TGTGCCAGCAGTGAAGGGACATACGAACTCGAAGCTTTCTTT.

The rearrangement links TRBV18 to TRBJ2-2; D not certain. CDR3 length: 14 amino acids. V shed 0 bases and J shed 6 bases, with 8 bases lying between them. In germline, CDR1 is KGHSH, CDR2 LQKENI. CDR3 in amino acids: CASSPPARAGELFF. CDR3 DNA sequence: TGTGCCAGCTCACCACCAGCTAGGGCCGGGGAGCTGTTTTTT.

The chain employs TRBV29-1 and TRBJ2-1; TRBD2 matches 7 bases. Trimming took 6 bases from V and 5 from J; bases not matched to a gene: 4. The CDR3 loop spans 12 amino acids. Germline V lookup: CDR1 SQVTM, CDR2 ANQGSEA. CDR3 coding DNA: TGCAGCGTCACGCGGGAGAACAATGAGCAGTTCTTC. This sequence encodes CSVTRENNEQFF.

This clone was seen a few times. The J gene is TRBJ1-4, the V gene TRBV18; D gene ambiguous. Looked up from germline, CDR1 is KGHSH and CDR2 is LQKENI. This CDR3 region has 12 residues. V shed 5 bases and J shed 5 bases, with 6 bases lying between them. Here the CDR3 DNA reads TGTGCCAGCTCAACGACCAATGAAAAACTGTTTTTT. Its translation is CASSTTNEKLFF.

This chain connects TRBV9 to TRBJ2-1, with 7 bases lining up with TRBD2. Germline values: CDR1 SGDLS, CDR2 YYNGEE. The CDR3 has 17 residues. J was trimmed by 1 base and V by 3 bases; bases with no gene match: 10. Written as DNA, the CDR3 is TGTGCCAGCAGCGGGGGTAGTGCGGGAGTATCCTACAATGAGCAGTTCTTC. Protein sequence: CASSGGSAGVSYNEQFF. The whole variable domain, remainder taken from reference TRBV9 and TRBJ2-1, is DSGVTQTPKHLITATGQRVTLRCSPRSGDLSVYWYQQSLDQGLQFLIQYYNGEERAKGNILERFSAQQFPDLHSELNLSSLELGDSALYFCASSGGSAGVSYNEQFFGPGTRLTVL.

This chain links TRBV4-3 with TRBJ2-2; the match to TRBD1 covers 7 bases. Germline values: CDR1 LGHNA, CDR2 YSLEER. The V and J ends lost 1 base and 6 bases, in that order; junction bases with no gene match: 8. The CDR3 extends over 16 amino acids. CDR3 residues: CASSQGTGVWSGELFF. Written as DNA, the CDR3 is TGCGCCAGCAGCCAAGGGACAGGCGTTTGGTCCGGGGAGCTGTTTTTT.

The chain couples TRBV10-2 to TRBJ2-7; 9 nucleotides align to TRBD2. Germline trimming cut 2 bases from V and 3 bases from J; bases unmatched to any gene: 5. The germline V gene has CDR1 WSHSY and CDR2 SAAADI. The CDR3 length is 15 residues. The CDR3 loop reads CASSEAGGPGYEQYF. The CDR3, as DNA: TGCGCCAGCAGTGAGGCGGGAGGGCCGGGCTACGAGCAGTACTTC.

This rearrangement joins TRBV21-1 to TRBJ2-2; the table assigns TRBD1, which was not confirmed against the DNA. TRBV21-1 is labeled a pseudogene. The CDR3 spans 17 residues. The CDR3 bases are TGTGCCAGCAGCCTTGGCAGGGGTCCTTTTTTGACCGGGGAGCTGTTTTTT. Its protein is CASSLGRGPFLTGELFF.

This clone appeared once. This rearrangement joins TRBV27 to TRBJ2-7, with TRBD1 matching over 9 bases. Looked up from germline, CDR1 is MNHEY and CDR2 is SMNVEV (reference sequence). V shed 3 bases, J shed 2 bases, and the junction held 5 bases outside the gene matches. The CDR3 has 15 residues. CDR3: CASSFDWTGAYEQYF. The CDR3 DNA is TGTGCCAGCAGTTTCGATTGGACAGGGGCCTACGAGCAGTACTTC.

The chain employs TRBV7-2 and TRBJ2-7; TRBD1 matches 7 bases. CDR1 and CDR2 (germline): SGHTA, FQGNSA. There are 16 residues in the CDR3. The V gene end was trimmed by 6 bases and the J gene end by 3 bases; junction bases not matched to a gene: 14. The CDR3 is CASRSTEGASIYEQYF. The CDR3 bases are TGTGCCAGCAGGTCTACCGAGGGGGCTAGTATCTACGAGCAGTACTTC.

The chain employs TRBV27 and TRBJ2-1, with no clear D. CDR1 MNHEY and CDR2 SMNVEV come from the germline V gene (reference sequence). This CDR3 spans 14 amino acids. V shed 3 bases and J shed 4 bases, with 10 bases lying between them. The CDR3: CASSLRLQYNEQFF. DNA of the CDR3: TGTGCCAGCAGTTTGAGACTCCAATACAATGAGCAGTTCTTC.

This chain joins TRBV13 and TRBJ1-1, with D uncertain. Trimming removed 5 bases at V and 6 bases at J, with 13 bases between. Germline V gives CDR1 PRHDT, CDR2 FYEKMQ (reference sequence). CDR3 length: 13 residues. The CDR3 DNA sequence: TGTGCCAGCAGCCCCCCCCACGAGCCTGAAGCTTTCTTT. It encodes CASSPPHEPEAFF.

The V call is TRBV11-2, the J call TRBJ2-3, with TRBD2 matching 11 bases. J was trimmed by 2 bases and V by 5 bases; bases with no gene match: 9. The CDR3 consists of 17 residues. Germline CDR1 is SGHAT and CDR2 is FQNNGV. In DNA, the CDR3 is TGTGCCAGCAGCCGTACCACACTAGCGGGAGTCACAGATACGCAGTATTTT. Residues: CASSRTTLAGVTDTQYF.

The V call is TRBV7-2, the J call TRBJ1-1; no firm D call. The V and J ends lost 6 bases and 0 bases respectively, with 8 bases between them. Germline V gives CDR1 SGHTA, CDR2 FQGNSA. The CDR3 has 13 residues. The CDR3 DNA follows: TGTGCCAGCAGGTCCGGGGTGAACACTGAAGCTTTCTTT. Residues: CASRSGVNTEAFF.

The chain has TRBV7-2 and TRBJ2-3, with 12 nucleotides matching TRBD2. Looked up from germline, CDR1 is SGHTA and CDR2 is FQGNSA. The J segment lost 2 bases and the V segment lost 3 bases, leaving 9 bases of the junction unmatched. CDR3 length: 18 amino acids. CDR3 coding DNA: TGTGCCAGCAGCTTTCTGTCTAGCGGGAGGGTCCTCACAGATACGCAGTATTTT. It codes for CASSFLSSGRVLTDTQYF.

The V call is TRBV7-9, the J call TRBJ2-1, with TRBD2 identical over 11 bases. Germline-derived CDR1 and CDR2 are SEHNR and FQNEAQ (reference sequence). CDR3 length equals 16 residues. V trimming: 6 bases; J trimming: 8 bases; junction bases outside the gene matches: 12. CDR3: CASRAGRLAGTDEQFF. In DNA form, the CDR3 reads TGTGCCAGCAGGGCTGGCCGACTAGCGGGAACGGATGAGCAGTTCTTC. The full variable domain, completed using reference TRBV7-9 and TRBJ2-1, is DTGVSQNPRHKITKRGQNVTFRCDPISEHNRLYWYRQTLGQGPEFLTYFQNEAQLEKSRLLSDRFSAERPKGSFSTLEIQRTEQGDSAMYLCASRAGRLAGTDEQFFGPGTRLTVL.

J is TRBJ2-7 and V is TRBV11-1, with 7 bases lining up with TRBD1. V trimming: 5 bases; J trimming: 5 bases; junction bases outside the gene matches: 6. The CDR3 is 13 residues long. Germline loops: CDR1 SGHAT, CDR2 FQDESV (reference sequence). The CDR3 nucleotides are TGTGCCAGCAGCCGACAGGGCGTCCACGAGCAGTACTTC. Amino acids: CASSRQGVHEQYF. Drawing the rest from reference TRBV11-1 and TRBJ2-7, the complete variable domain is EAEVAQSPRYKITEKSQAVAFWCDPISGHATLYWYRQILGQGPELLVQFQDESVVDDSQLPKDRFSAERLKGVDSTLKIQPAELGDSAMYLCASSRQGVHEQYFGPGTRLTVT.

This clone was seen many times. The CDR3: CASSADSAYEQYF. DNA of the CDR3: TGCGCCAGCAGCGCGGACAGTGCCTACGAGCAGTACTTC. This sequence joins TRBV10-2 and TRBJ2-7, with a possible D match to TRBD1 (6 bases). Germline V gene lookup returns CDR1 WSHSY and CDR2 SAAADI. The CDR3 contains 13 residues. With 6 bases removed from V and 2 bases from J, the gap between germline ends came to 11 bases.

This clone has more than one count but fewer than ten. The V call is TRBV6-4, the J call TRBJ2-2; D is unresolved. The CDR3 extends over 14 amino acids. Trimming pared 0 bases from V and 3 bases from J, leaving 5 bases between. Germline V CDR1 and CDR2: MRHNA, SNTAGT. The CDR3 DNA reads TGTGCCAGCAGTGACTCACTCGACACCGGGGAGCTGTTTTTT. Protein: CASSDSLDTGELFF.